The subject of this entry is one T cell receptor (beta chain). This entry is derived from a study of T-cell reconstitution after alpha-beta-depleted transplantation in children. Library preparation (for TCRbeta) was performed with unique molecular identifiers. TCRdb re-called the PCR reads with MiXCR, one entry per CDR3 protein. The sample includes 550,000 to 800,000 distinct CDR3 sequences, roughly 13% seen only once; the top ten take about 0.79%. Trimming took off 5 bases at V and 5 bases at J, with 16 bases between the two ends. The CDR3 loop spans 15 amino acids. CDR1 is SGHAT and CDR2 is FQNNGV in the germline V gene.

Sequencing was performed on PBMCs, taken before TCRalphabeta/CD19-depleted stem cell transplant. The sequence was collected from a girl aged 2 to 9 with congenital amegakaryocytic thrombocytopenia, due to receive a stem cell transplant. The chain has TRBV11-2 and TRBJ2-1, with D hard to call. DNA for the CDR3: TGTGCCAGCAGCCCGCACCTTCGACGAGACAATGAGCAGTTCTTC. As protein: CASSPHLRRDNEQFF.